Sequencing of this T cell receptor beta chain was carried out in a study of blood T cell repertoires in COVID-19. At the level of the study: Some COVID-19 samples were acute and others convalescent; all came from the United States, Italy and Spain.

The cohort comprised adults aged 18 to 89 years residing in under 25 US areas. Clinical history as reported by participants underpinned cohort assignment. Per the germline V gene, CDR1 is SGHTA and CDR2 is FQGTGA. Trimming left V 1 base short and J 3 bases short, with 7 bases between. The CDR3 covers 13 residues. Profiling relied on immunoSEQ multiplex PCR, and the TCRdb table lists in-frame clones only, not all of them. The sample includes roughly 360,000 clones, more than 75% of them seen just once. Sequencing input: PBMCs or T cells enriched from blood (not recorded which). The chain carries TRBV7-3 and TRBJ2-7; D is uncertain. This receptor was identified in a woman aged 25-40 years with acute COVID-19. The CDR3 nucleotides are TGTGCCAGCAGCTTAATGGCAGACTACGAGCAGTACTTC. Its translation: CASSLMADYEQYF.